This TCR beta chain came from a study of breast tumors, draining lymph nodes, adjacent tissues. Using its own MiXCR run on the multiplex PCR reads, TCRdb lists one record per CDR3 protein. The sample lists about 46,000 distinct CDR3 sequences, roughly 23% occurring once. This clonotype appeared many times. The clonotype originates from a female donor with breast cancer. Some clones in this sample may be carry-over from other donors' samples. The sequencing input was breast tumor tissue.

In DNA form, the CDR3 reads TGTGCCAGCAGCCCTAACTATGGCTACACCTTC. Protein product: CASSPNYGYTF. The J gene is TRBJ1-2, the V gene TRBV11-2; no firm D call. Trimming left V 5 bases short and J 0 bases short, with 1 base between. In germline, CDR1 is SGHAT, CDR2 FQNNGV. The CDR3 length is 11 residues.